This TCR beta chain emerged from a study of T cell repertoires in ileal Crohn's disease. Looking at the study overall: About half received postoperative treatment, some ten with thiopurines and about 20 anti-TNF. Study-level findings and limits: Compared with non-smokers, active smokers at surgery showed more clonal expansions.

This clone was recorded once. Its antigen is undetermined. Measured with immunoSEQ multiplex PCR; TCRdb has only the in-frame clones, and not every one. The profile shows about 11,000 clones, 80% to 90% of them singletons. This sample's time point: inflamed ileum from the surgical specimen. Germline V gene data show CDR1 as LNHDA and CDR2 as SQIVND (reference sequence). With 6 bases removed from V and 5 bases from J, the gap between germline ends came to 16 bases. The CDR3 covers 14 residues. The chain employs TRBV19 and TRBJ1-1, with a tentative D call TRBD1 (5 bases). Source material: ileal tissue. The sequence came from an adult with Crohn's disease. Here the CDR3 reads CASRSTQGRTEAFF. In nucleotides, the CDR3 is TGTGCCAGTAGATCTACGCAGGGAAGGACTGAAGCTTTCTTT.